The rows below give T cell receptor beta chains drawn from one sample of a study of cytomegalovirus exposure and HLA in healthy donors. Here immunoSEQ multiplex PCR was the method, and the copy in TCRdb shows in-frame clones only, minus some. This table lists 75,000 to 80,000 clones. Source material: PBMCs. The receptor set was obtained from a man in his late teens or twenties in good health and CMV-seropositive. CDR3s leave out the opening cysteine and the closing phenylalanine or tryptophan. A D gene is named only where the DNA matches it firmly.

V	D	length	J	CDR3
TRBV9	-	11	TRBJ1-3	ASSVGGRNTIY
TRBV5-8	-	10	TRBJ2-7	ASTLYSYEQY
TRBV6-6	-	13	TRBJ2-7	ASSVGQGFSYEQY
TRBV15	TRBD1	13	TRBJ1-2	ATSRPGQLNYGYT
TRBV7-6	TRBD1	13	TRBJ2-7	ASSLAGQGSYEQY
TRBV11-2	-	13	TRBJ2-1	ASSFQEDPYNEQF
TRBV2	TRBD1	12	TRBJ1-5	ASSTGASNQPQH
TRBV2	-	12	TRBJ1-3	ASSVRVTGNTIY
TRBV7-2	-	12	TRBJ2-7	ASSLVGQGSEQY
TRBV29-1	TRBD1	12	TRBJ2-7	SAPGQGVGDEQY
TRBV9	-	16	TRBJ2-6	ASSVKGTLFSGANVLT
TRBV7-3	TRBD1	14	TRBJ2-2	ASSLRDRPQTGELF
TRBV19	-	13	TRBJ1-2	ASTEIEGGAYGYT
TRBV5-6	TRBD2	10	TRBJ2-4	ASSEGTRGAY
TRBV13	TRBD1	12	TRBJ2-7	ASSLGQGAGEQY
TRBV7-2	TRBD1	13	TRBJ2-5	ASSPDRGVLETQY
TRBV7-9	-	11	TRBJ2-7	ASSSTGSYEQY
TRBV10-3	-	12	TRBJ1-2	AISERQGGSGYT
TRBV21-1	-	15	TRBJ2-7	ASSKRIVSARSYEQY
TRBV4-1	TRBD1	18	TRBJ2-6	ASSHDFAGTGVSGANVLT
TRBV6-1	-	13	TRBJ1-1	ASRPPGHLYPEAF
TRBV11-3	-	12	TRBJ2-1	ASSLSGESNEQF
TRBV5-1	-	12	TRBJ2-7	ASSVPGSSYEQY
TRBV7-2	-	12	TRBJ2-3	ASSPGLGTDTQY
TRBV19	TRBD1	10	TRBJ1-1	ASWTGRTEAF
TRBV5-5	TRBD1	13	TRBJ1-6	ASRSTGQGNSPLH
TRBV6-6	TRBD1	12	TRBJ1-2	ASSPGTGGYGYT
TRBV19	-	15	TRBJ2-4	ASSIGAGAKAKNIQY
TRBV27	-	10	TRBJ1-5	ASSLIGEPQH
TRBV25-1	TRBD1	13	TRBJ1-1	ASSGVQGARTEAF
TRBV6-1	TRBD2	13	TRBJ2-7	ASSEGLAEHYEQY
TRBV6-4	-	14	TRBJ1-2	ASSGEADKPSMSYT
TRBV5-1	-	11	TRBJ2-1	ASSLFTDNEQF
TRBV13	TRBD1	14	TRBJ2-1	ASTPGTGGEFNEQF
TRBV28	TRBD1	13	TRBJ1-2	ASSPGGQGDYGYT
TRBV7-8	-	12	TRBJ1-1	ASSLAVVATEAF
TRBV5-1	TRBD1	11	TRBJ1-3	ASSSGGGNTIY
TRBV19	-	12	TRBJ1-4	ASSIDRVREKLF
TRBV4-1	-	12	TRBJ1-6	ASRGETVNSPLH
TRBV11-2	TRBD1	16	TRBJ2-5	ASSLGDSTSGRRETQY
TRBV18	-	10	TRBJ2-2	ASSPLTGELF
TRBV7-7	-	12	TRBJ2-7	ASSLERMAYEQY
TRBV21-1	-	19	TRBJ1-1	ASSKALFRMRARCRDTEAF